This T cell receptor beta chain was documented in a study of cytomegalovirus exposure and HLA in healthy donors. Primers: 60 Vbeta forward and 13 Jbeta reverse. Sequencing was performed with immunoSEQ multiplex PCR; in TCRdb, only in-frame clones are kept and a portion is missing. The data hold approximately 100,000 clones, with around 84% observed a single time. Germline CDR1 and CDR2: MDHEN and SYDVKM. The CDR3 spans 14 residues. V lost 5 bases to trimming and J lost 7 bases; unmatched junction nucleotides: 6. This TCR derives from a man in his late teens or twenties in good health and CMV-seronegative. The rearrangement uses TRBV28 and TRBJ1-4, with 8 positions matching TRBD1. Sequenced sample: PBMCs. This chain's CDR3 is CASSRTGWTEKLFF. DNA of the CDR3: TGTGCCAGCAGTCGGACAGGGTGGACTGAAAAACTGTTTTTT.